The T cell receptor beta chain described here comes from a study of cytomegalovirus exposure and HLA in healthy donors. About the study: Approximately 80 million unique TCRs, all from HLA-typed donors, were included in an early release of the data.

Researchers ran the PCR with 60 Vbeta and 13 Jbeta primers. Clones were read by immunoSEQ multiplex PCR, and TCRdb kept only the in-frame ones, dropping some. The sample holds 150,000 to 200,000 clones, around 85% seen once. Between the trimmed V and J ends, which lost 8 bases and 5 bases, there was a span of 15 bases. This CDR3 contains 13 residues. Per germline, CDR1 SNHLY and CDR2 FYNNEI. This clone was observed a handful of times. Sample: PBMCs. The clonotype comes from a man aged 50 to 60 in good health and CMV-seropositive. The chain couples TRBV2 to TRBJ2-5, with a tentative D call TRBD2 (6 bases). The CDR3 spells CASPRTIGETQYF. The CDR3 DNA reads TGTGCCAGCCCTCGGACTATTGGGGAGACCCAGTACTTC. Using reference TRBV2 and TRBJ2-5 for the parts outside the CDR3, the full variable domain is EPEVTQTPSHQVTQMGQEVILRCVPISNHLYFYWYRQILGQKVEFLVSFYNNEISEKSEIFDDQFSVERPDGSNFTLKIRSTKLEDSAMYFCASPRTIGETQYFGPGTRLLVL.